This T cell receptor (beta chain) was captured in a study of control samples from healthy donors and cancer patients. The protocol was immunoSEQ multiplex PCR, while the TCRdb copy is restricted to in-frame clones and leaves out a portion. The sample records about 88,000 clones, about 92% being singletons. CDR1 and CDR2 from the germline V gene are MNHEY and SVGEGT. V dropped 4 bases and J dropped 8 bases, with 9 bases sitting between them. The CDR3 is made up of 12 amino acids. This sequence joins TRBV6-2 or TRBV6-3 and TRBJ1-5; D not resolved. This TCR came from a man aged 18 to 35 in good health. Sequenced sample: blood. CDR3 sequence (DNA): TGTGCCAGCAGTTCCCCCAAGAAGCCCCAGCATTTT. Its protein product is CASSSPKKPQHF.